This T cell receptor (beta chain) emerged from a study of cytomegalovirus exposure and HLA in healthy donors (dated by TCRdb to 2017 to 2019). For the study in its entirety: According to a later analysis, one platform produced both the 120 validation repertoires and the approximately 660 repertoires of the first cohort. The study aimed to test whether cataloging public T cell receptors could reveal signatures of past pathogen exposure. Along with the approximately 650-subject first cohort, a separate validation cohort of 120 different subjects was used. The study combined high-throughput TCR immunosequencing, statistical association of individual TCRs with disease status, and machine learning to predict cytomegalovirus infection status.

Including the terminal cysteine and phenylalanine, the CDR3 comprises 14 residues. The kept DNA is CDR3 alone, 42 bases in frame from the first base. The junction shows trimming of 5 bases on V and 6 bases on J, and the gene matches do not reach 9 bases of it. The germline V gene provides CDR1 SNHLY and CDR2 FYNNEI. Libraries were prepared through the immunoSEQ multiplex PCR assay. Regarding the original processing steps: A statistical classification framework was built to diagnose cytomegalovirus status from the catalog of TCR beta chain sequences. Entries here come from immuneACCESS through TCRdb and include only in-frame sequences with V and J called. Some clones fail to appear in such tables; in the studies checked, an unresolved V gene covers under half of the shortfall, and the cause of the remainder is unknown. The V and J calls and clone size were taken over from that table, and D and trimming were inferred from the DNA. The sample yields over 150,000 clones; 75% to 85% were counted once. About an eighth of the sample goes to the ten largest clones.

This clone came up once. Its antigen specificity is not known. Per-nucleotide qualities are absent, and no much larger clonotype sits a single base away. Study-level results and caveats: Of the cluster scores, approximately 95% were above 0 in a later analysis, which found that TCRs clustered in the first cohort also tended to co-occur in the 95 to 150 validation repertoires. A few of the identified cytomegalovirus-associated TCR beta chains were confirmed in vitro to be specific for cytomegalovirus antigens. A later analysis had no HLA typing for the validation cohort, so co-occurrence there was scored across all 130 or so repertoires. Across donors, most TCR sequences were observed very rarely, whereas some public TCRs were present in many individuals. The authors suggested that the approach could potentially be generalized to other disease states and immunological phenotypes. The classifier was reported to diagnose cytomegalovirus status with high specificity and sensitivity in both the original cohort and the validation cohort. The study gave a list of about 170 TCR beta chains associated with cytomegalovirus.

The donors were included in the validation cohort of 120 subjects, a group kept apart from the roughly 670-subject first cohort. The sequence links TRBV2 to TRBJ2-7, with 8 junctional bases fitting TRBD1. Input material: PBMCs. The TCR originated in a woman aged 25 to 39 in good health and CMV-seropositive. The DNA sequence is TGTGCCAGCAGTACCGGGACAGGTTCTTTCGAGCAGTACTTC. It encodes CASSTGTGSFEQYF.